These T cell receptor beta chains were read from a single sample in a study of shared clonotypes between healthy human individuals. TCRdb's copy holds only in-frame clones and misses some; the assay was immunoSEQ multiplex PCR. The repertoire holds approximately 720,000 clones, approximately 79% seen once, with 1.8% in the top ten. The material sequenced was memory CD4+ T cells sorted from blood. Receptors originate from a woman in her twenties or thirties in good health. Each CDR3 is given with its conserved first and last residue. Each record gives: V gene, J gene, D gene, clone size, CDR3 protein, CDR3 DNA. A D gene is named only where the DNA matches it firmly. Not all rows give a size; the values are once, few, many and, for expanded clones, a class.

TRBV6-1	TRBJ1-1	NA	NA	CASSTNRAANTEAFF	TGTGCCAGCAGTACGAACCGGGCCGCGAACACTGAAGCTTTCTTT
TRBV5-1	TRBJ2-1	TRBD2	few	CASSLDSGTDNEQFF	TGCGCCAGCAGCTTGGACAGCGGGACCGACAATGAGCAGTTCTTC
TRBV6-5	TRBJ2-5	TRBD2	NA	CASRLAGVAQETQYF	TGTGCCAGCAGGTTAGCGGGAGTCGCCCAAGAGACCCAGTACTTC
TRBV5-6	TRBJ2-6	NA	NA	CASSFKGSGANVLTF	TGTGCCAGCAGCTTTAAGGGTTCCGGGGCCAACGTCCTGACTTTC
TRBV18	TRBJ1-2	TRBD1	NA	CASSPSAGDRGLYGYTF	TGTGCCAGCTCACCAAGCGCGGGGGACAGGGGCCTCTATGGCTACACCTTC
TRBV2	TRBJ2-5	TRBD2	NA	CASSSTGLARETQYF	TGTGCCAGCAGTTCCACAGGACTAGCTCGGGAGACCCAGTACTTC
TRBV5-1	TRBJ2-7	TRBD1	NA	CASSSTGGYEQYF	TGCGCCAGCAGTTCGACAGGGGGCTACGAGCAGTACTTC
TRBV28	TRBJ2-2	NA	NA	CATRRGGNTGELFF	TGTGCCACCCGGAGGGGGGGAAACACCGGGGAGCTGTTTTTT
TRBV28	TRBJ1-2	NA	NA	CASGRRGSGNYGYTF	TGTGCCAGCGGACGCCGGGGAAGCGGCAACTATGGCTACACCTTC
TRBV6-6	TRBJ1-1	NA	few	CASSNPAGGNTEAFF	TGTGCCAGCAGTAATCCCGCAGGTGGGAACACTGAAGCTTTCTTT
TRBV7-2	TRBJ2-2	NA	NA	CASSLTKSTGELFF	TGTGCCAGCAGCTTAACCAAGTCGACCGGGGAGCTGTTTTTT
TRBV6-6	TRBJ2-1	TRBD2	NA	CASSYSGTSDNNEQFF	TGTGCCAGCAGTTACTCTGGGACTAGCGACAACAATGAGCAGTTCTTC
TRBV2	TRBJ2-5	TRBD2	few	CASRPLAGVETQYF	TGTGCCAGCAGGCCCCTAGCGGGAGTGGAGACCCAGTACTTC
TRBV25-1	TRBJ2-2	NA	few	CASSGPPLNTGELFF	TGTGCCAGCAGTGGTCCCCCCTTGAACACCGGGGAGCTGTTTTTT
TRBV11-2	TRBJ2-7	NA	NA	CASSRGYEQYF	TGTGCCAGCTCTCGGGGGTACGAGCAGTACTTC
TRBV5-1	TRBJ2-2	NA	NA	CASSPSTGELFF	TGCGCCAGCAGCCCGAGCACCGGGGAGCTGTTTTTT
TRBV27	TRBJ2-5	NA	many	CASSPRLGREETQYF	TGTGCCAGCAGTCCTAGACTAGGCAGAGAAGAGACCCAGTACTTC
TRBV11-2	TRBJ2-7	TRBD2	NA	CASSSTLAGGYEQYF	TGTGCCAGCAGCTCAACACTAGCGGGAGGCTACGAGCAGTACTTC
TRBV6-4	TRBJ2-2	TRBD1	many	CASSEGLRQGVTGELFF	TGTGCCAGCAGCGAAGGCTTAAGACAGGGGGTCACCGGGGAGCTGTTTTTT
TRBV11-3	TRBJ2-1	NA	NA	CASRGQMDEQFF	TGTGCCAGCAGGGGGCAGATGGATGAGCAGTTCTTC
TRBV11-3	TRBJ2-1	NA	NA	CASSLEAVSYNEQFF	TGTGCCAGCAGCTTGGAGGCGGTCTCCTACAATGAGCAGTTCTTC
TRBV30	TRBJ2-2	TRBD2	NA	CALGERERHTGELFF	TGTGCCCTCGGGGAGCGGGAGCGCCACACCGGGGAGCTGTTTTTT
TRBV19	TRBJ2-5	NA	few	CASSISQYF	TGTGCCAGTAGTATAAGCCAGTACTTC
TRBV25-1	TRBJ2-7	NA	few	CASSAFIRLYEQYF	TGTGCCAGCAGTGCCTTCATCCGTCTCTACGAGCAGTACTTC
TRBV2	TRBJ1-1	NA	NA	CASSGGGTEAFF	TGTGCCAGCAGTGGGGGCGGGACTGAAGCTTTCTTT
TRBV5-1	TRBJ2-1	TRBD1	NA	CASSLGDRDTGEQFF	TGCGCCAGCAGCTTGGGGGACAGGGACACAGGTGAGCAGTTCTTC
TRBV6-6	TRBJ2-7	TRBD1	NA	CASSSRDRGIYEQYF	TGTGCCAGCAGTAGCCGGGACAGGGGGATATACGAGCAGTACTTC
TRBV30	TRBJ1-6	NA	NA	CAWSSGGLWSPLHF	TGTGCCTGGAGTTCGGGCGGCCTCTGGTCACCCCTCCACTTT
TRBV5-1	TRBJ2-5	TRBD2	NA	CASSPGTRETQYF	TGCGCCAGCAGTCCCGGGACTAGAGAGACCCAGTACTTC
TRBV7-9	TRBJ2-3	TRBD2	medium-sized	CASTAGLAAYVGYF	TGTGCCAGCACAGCGGGGCTAGCGGCCTACGTGGGGTATTTT
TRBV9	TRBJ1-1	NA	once	CASSVGNMNTEAFF	TGTGCCAGCAGCGTCGGGAACATGAACACTGAAGCTTTCTTT
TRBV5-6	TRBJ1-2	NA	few	CASSPTGLRGNYGYTF	TGTGCCAGCAGCCCTACCGGCCTTCGAGGTAATTATGGCTACACCTTC
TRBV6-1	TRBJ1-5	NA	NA	CASSESLVRGLGTQHF	TGTGCCAGCAGTGAATCTCTGGTACGGGGGTTGGGGACCCAGCATTTT
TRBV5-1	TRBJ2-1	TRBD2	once	CASSSLAGDGNEQFF	TGCGCCAGCAGCTCATTAGCGGGAGATGGTAATGAGCAGTTCTTC
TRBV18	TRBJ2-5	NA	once	CASSQSQETQYF	TGTGCCAGCTCACAATCTCAAGAGACCCAGTACTTC
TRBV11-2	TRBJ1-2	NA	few	CASSLALNGYTF	TGTGCCAGCAGCTTAGCGCTGAATGGCTACACCTTC
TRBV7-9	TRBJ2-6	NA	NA	CASSLRRYSGANVLTF	TGTGCCAGCAGCTTAAGGCGATACTCTGGGGCCAACGTCCTGACTTTC
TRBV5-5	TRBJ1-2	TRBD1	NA	CASSLVPGGYGYTF	TGTGCCAGCAGCTTGGTGCCAGGGGGTTATGGCTACACCTTC